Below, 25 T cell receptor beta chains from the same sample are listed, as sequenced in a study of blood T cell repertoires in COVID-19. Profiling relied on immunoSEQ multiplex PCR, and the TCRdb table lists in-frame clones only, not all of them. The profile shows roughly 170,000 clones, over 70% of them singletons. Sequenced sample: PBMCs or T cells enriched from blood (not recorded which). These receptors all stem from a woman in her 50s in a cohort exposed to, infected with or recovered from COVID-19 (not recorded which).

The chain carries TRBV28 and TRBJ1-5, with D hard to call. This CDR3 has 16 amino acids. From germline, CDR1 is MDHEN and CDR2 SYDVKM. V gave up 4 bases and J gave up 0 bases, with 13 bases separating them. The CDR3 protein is CASSSVEQYSNQPQHF. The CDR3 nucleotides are TGTGCCAGCAGTTCAGTGGAACAGTATAGCAATCAGCCCCAGCATTTT.

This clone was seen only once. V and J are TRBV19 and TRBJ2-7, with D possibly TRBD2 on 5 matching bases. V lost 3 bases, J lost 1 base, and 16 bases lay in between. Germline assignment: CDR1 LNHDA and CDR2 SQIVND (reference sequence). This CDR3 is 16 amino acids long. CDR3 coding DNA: TGTGCCAGTAGTATGTGGGGAGACATCGAGTCCTACGAGCAGTACTTC. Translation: CASSMWGDIESYEQYF.

The CDR3 is CAISEPGDWYEQYF. The CDR3 bases are TGTGCCATCAGTGAGCCAGGGGATTGGTACGAGCAGTACTTC. The rearrangement joins TRBV10-3 to TRBJ2-7; a possible D gene is TRBD1 (6 bases). The CDR3 covers 14 residues. Looked up from germline, CDR1 is ENHRY and CDR2 is SYGVKD. Trimming took off 2 bases at V and 4 bases at J, with 12 bases between the two ends.

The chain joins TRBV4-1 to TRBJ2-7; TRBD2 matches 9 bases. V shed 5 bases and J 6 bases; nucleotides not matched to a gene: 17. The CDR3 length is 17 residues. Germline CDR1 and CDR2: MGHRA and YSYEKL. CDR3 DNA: TGCGCCAGCAGCAGCCGTCTAGCGGGGTATCCGGGAAGCGAGCAGTACTTC. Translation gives CASSSRLAGYPGSEQYF.

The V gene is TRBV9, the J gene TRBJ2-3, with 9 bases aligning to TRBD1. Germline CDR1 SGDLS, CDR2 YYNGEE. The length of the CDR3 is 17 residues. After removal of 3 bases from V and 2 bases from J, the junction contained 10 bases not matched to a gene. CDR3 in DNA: TGTGCCAGCAGCGCCCCGACAGGGGGATCTAACACAGATACGCAGTATTTT. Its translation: CASSAPTGGSNTDTQYF.

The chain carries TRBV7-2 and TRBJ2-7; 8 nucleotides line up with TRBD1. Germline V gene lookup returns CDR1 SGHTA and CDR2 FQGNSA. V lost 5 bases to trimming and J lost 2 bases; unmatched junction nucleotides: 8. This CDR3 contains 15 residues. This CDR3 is CASSPLGTGAYEQYF. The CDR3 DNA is TGTGCCAGCAGCCCCCTCGGGACAGGTGCCTACGAGCAGTACTTC.

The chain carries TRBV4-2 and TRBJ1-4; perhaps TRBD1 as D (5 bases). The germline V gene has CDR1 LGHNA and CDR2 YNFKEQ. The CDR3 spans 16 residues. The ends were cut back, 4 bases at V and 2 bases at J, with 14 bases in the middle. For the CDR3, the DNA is TGTGCCAGCAGCCCCCAGGGAGGAACGACTAATGAAAAACTGTTTTTT. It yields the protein CASSPQGGTTNEKLFF.

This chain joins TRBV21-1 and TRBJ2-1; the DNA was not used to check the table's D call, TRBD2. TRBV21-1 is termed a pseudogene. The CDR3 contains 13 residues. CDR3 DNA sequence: TGTGCCAGCAGCTCCCCCGGGAACAATGAGCAGTTCTTC. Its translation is CASSSPGNNEQFF.

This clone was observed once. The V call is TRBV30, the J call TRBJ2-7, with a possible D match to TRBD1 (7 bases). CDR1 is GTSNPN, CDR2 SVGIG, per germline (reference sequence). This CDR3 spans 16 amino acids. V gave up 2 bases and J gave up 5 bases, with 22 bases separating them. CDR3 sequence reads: CAWSRPTTGAGNEQYF. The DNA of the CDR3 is TGTGCCTGGAGTAGACCAACTACAGGGGCGGGGAACGAGCAGTACTTC.

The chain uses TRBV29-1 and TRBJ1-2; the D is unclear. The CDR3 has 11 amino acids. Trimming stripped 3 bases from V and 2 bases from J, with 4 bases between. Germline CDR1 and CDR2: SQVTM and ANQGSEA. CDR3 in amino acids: CSVDGNYGYTF. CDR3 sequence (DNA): TGCAGCGTTGACGGGAACTATGGCTACACCTTC.

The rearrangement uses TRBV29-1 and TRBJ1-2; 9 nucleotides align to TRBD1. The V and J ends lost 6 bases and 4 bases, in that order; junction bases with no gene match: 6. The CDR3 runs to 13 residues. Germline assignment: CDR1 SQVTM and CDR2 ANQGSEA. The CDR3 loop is CSVRGTGPYGYTF. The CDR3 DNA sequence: TGCAGCGTGCGAGGGACAGGGCCCTATGGCTACACCTTC.

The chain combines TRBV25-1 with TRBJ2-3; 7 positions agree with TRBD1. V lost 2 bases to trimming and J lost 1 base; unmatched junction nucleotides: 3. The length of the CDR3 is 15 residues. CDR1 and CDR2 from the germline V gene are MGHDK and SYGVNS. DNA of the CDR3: TGTGCCAGCAGTGAAGGGACAGTGGGCACAGATACGCAGTATTTT. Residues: CASSEGTVGTDTQYF.

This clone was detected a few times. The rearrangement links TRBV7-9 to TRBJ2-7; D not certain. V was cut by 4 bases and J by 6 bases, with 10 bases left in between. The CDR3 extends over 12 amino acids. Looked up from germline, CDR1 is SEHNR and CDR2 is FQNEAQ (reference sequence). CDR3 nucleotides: TGTGCCAGCAGCTCTATCGGGTTCGAGCAGTACTTC. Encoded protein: CASSSIGFEQYF. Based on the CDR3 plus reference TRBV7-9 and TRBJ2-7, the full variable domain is DTGVSQNPRHKITKRGQNVTFRCDPISEHNRLYWYRQTLGQGPEFLTYFQNEAQLEKSRLLSDRFSAERPKGSFSTLEIQRTEQGDSAMYLCASSSIGFEQYFGPGTRLTVT.

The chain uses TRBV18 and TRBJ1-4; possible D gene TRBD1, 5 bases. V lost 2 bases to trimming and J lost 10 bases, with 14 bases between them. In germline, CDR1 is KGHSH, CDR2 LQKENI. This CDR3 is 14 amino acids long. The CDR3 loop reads CASSPSADSVKLFF. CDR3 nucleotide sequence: TGTGCCAGCTCACCATCGGCAGACAGCGTAAAACTGTTTTTT.

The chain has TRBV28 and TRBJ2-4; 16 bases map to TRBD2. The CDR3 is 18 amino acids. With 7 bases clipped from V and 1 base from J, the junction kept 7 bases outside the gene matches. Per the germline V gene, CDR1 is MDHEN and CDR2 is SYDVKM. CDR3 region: CASTKGLAGGSAKNIQYF. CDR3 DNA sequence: TGTGCCAGCACAAAGGGACTAGCGGGAGGGTCGGCCAAAAACATTCAGTACTTC.

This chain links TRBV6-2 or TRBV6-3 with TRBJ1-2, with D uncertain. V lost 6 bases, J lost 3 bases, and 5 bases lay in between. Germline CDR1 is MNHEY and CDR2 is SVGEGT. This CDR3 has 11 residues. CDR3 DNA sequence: TGTGCCAGCAGCCGCGACTATGGCTACACCTTC. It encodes CASSRDYGYTF.

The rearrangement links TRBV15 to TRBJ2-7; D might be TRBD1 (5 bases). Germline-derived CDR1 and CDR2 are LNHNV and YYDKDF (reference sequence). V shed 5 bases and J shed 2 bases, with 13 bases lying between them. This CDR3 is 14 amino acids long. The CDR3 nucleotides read TGTGCCACCAGCGTGACAGTGAAAGCCTACGAGCAGTACTTC. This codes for CATSVTVKAYEQYF.

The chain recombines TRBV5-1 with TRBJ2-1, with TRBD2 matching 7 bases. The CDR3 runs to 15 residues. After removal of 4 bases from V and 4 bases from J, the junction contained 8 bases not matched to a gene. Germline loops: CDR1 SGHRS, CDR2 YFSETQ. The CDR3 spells CASSRGASGYNEQFF. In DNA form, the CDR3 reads TGCGCCAGCAGCCGAGGGGCTAGCGGTTACAATGAGCAGTTCTTC.

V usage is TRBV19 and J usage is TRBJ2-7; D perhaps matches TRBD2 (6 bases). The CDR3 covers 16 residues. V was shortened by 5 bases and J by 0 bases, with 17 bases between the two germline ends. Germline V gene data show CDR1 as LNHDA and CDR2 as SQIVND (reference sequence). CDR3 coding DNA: TGTGCCAGTAGTCCAACCCGTGACGGGGGCTCCTACGAGCAGTACTTC. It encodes CASSPTRDGGSYEQYF.

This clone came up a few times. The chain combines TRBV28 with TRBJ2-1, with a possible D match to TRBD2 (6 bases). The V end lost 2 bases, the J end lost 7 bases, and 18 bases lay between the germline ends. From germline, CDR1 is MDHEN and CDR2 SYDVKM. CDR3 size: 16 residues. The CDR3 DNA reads TGTGCCAGCAGTTTAAATGGCCAGCTTCGGGGGAATGAGCAGTTCTTC. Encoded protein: CASSLNGQLRGNEQFF.

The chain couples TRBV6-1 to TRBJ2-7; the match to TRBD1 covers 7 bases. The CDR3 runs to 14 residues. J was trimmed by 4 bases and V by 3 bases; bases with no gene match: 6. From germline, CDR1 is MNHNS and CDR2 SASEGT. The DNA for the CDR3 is TGTGCCAGCAGTGACCCGGGACAGAGTTACGAGCAGTACTTC. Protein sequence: CASSDPGQSYEQYF.

The CDR3 DNA reads as TGTGCCAGCAGACGCGCCTCCTACGAGCAGTACTTC. It codes for CASRRASYEQYF. This rearrangement joins TRBV2 to TRBJ2-7, with D hard to call. Germline V CDR1 and CDR2: SNHLY, FYNNEI. V was pared by 6 bases and J by 0 bases, with 6 bases between. The length of the CDR3 is 12 residues.

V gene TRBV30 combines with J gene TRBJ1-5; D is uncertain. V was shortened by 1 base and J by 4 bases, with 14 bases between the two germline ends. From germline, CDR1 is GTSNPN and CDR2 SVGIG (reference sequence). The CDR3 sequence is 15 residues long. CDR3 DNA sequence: TGTGCCTGGAGTGATGATGCGCAGGAAAATCAGCCCCAGCATTTT. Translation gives CAWSDDAQENQPQHF. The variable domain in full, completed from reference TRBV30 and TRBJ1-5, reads SQTIHQWPATLVQPVGSPLSLECTVEGTSNPNLYWYRQAAGRGLQLLFYSVGIGQISSEVPQNLSASRPQDRQFILSSKKLLLSDSGFYLCAWSDDAQENQPQHFGDGTRLSIL.

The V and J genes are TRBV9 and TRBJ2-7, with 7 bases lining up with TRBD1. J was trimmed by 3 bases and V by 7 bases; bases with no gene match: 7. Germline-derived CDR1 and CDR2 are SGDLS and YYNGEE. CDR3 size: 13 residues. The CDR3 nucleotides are TGTGCCAGCGGTCGGGACAGAGTCTACGAGCAGTACTTC. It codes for CASGRDRVYEQYF.

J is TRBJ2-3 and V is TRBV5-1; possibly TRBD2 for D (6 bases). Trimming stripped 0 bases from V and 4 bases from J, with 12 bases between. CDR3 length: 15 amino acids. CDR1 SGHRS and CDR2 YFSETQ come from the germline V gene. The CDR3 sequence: CASSLGGIAPDTQYF. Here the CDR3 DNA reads TGCGCCAGCAGCTTGGGCGGGATTGCCCCAGATACGCAGTATTTT.